The 8 T cell receptor beta chains below all came from one sample that was sequenced in a study of blood T cell repertoires in COVID-19 (dated by TCRdb to 2018 to 2020). The library was obtained by the immunoSEQ multiplex PCR assay. The clones in this table, taken by TCRdb from immuneACCESS, are in-frame only. Not every clone is retained; where verified, under half of the shortfall comes from an unresolved V gene, and the cause of the rest is unknown. The sample profile shows about 110,000 clones; about 86% of them were found once. The top ten clonotypes cover 0.7% to 0.9% of the sample. The sequenced sample consisted of peripheral blood. The receptors here all came from a woman aged 50 to 65 with active or convalescent COVID-19.

Here the CDR3 reads CAWSPYVNTEAFF. CDR3 DNA sequence: TGTGCCTGGAGTCCCTATGTGAACACTGAAGCTTTCTTT. The chain combines TRBV30 with TRBJ1-1; no reliable D call. This CDR3 has 13 residues. Germline V CDR1 and CDR2: GTSNPN, SVGIG (reference sequence). The ends were cut back, 2 bases at V and 0 bases at J, with 7 bases in the middle.

This chain connects TRBV28 to TRBJ2-2; TRBD1 might be the D (6 bases). Trimming left V 4 bases short and J 7 bases short, with 10 bases between. Per the germline V gene, CDR1 is MDHEN and CDR2 is SYDVKM. The CDR3 is made up of 13 amino acids. The DNA for the CDR3 is TGTGCCAGCAGTTCCGGACAGAACGGGGAGCTGTTTTTT. It yields the protein CASSSGQNGELFF. The full variable domain, in which reference TRBV28 and TRBJ2-2 provide the parts outside the CDR3, is DVKVTQSSRYLVKRTGEKVFLECVQDMDHENMFWYRQDPGLGLRLIYFSYDVKMKEKGDIPEGYSVSREKKERFSLILESASTNQTSMYLCASSSGQNGELFFGEGSRLTVL.

The chain joins TRBV3-1 (or the pseudogene TRBV3-2) to TRBJ2-1; the match to TRBD2 covers 8 bases. Trimming at V came to 3 bases and at J to 5 bases, leaving 18 bases not matched to a gene. Germline CDR1 reads LGHDT; CDR2 reads YNNKEL (reference sequence). The CDR3 is made up of 19 amino acids. The CDR3 here is CASSHSILLAGTRNNEQFF. CDR3 DNA: TGTGCCAGCAGCCATTCAATCCTTCTCGCCGGGACTAGGAACAATGAGCAGTTCTTC.

The chain employs TRBV10-3 and TRBJ2-5; 9 nucleotides agree with TRBD2. Trimming took 4 bases from V and 7 from J; bases not matched to a gene: 10. This CDR3 region has 15 residues. Germline values: CDR1 ENHRY, CDR2 SYGVKD. This CDR3 reads CAISGGSGGRSTQYF. The CDR3 DNA sequence: TGTGCCATCAGTGGTGGTAGCGGGGGCCGTTCGACCCAGTACTTC.

The chain combines TRBV7-2 with TRBJ1-4; possibly TRBD1 for D (5 bases). This CDR3 region has 17 residues. V lost 0 bases, J lost 5 bases, and 16 bases lay in between. CDR1 SGHTA and CDR2 FQGNSA come from the germline V gene. CDR3 nucleotide sequence: TGTGCCAGCAGCTTAGCTTTCGACAGCAGTCGAAATGAAAAACTGTTTTTT. Protein sequence: CASSLAFDSSRNEKLFF. Variable domain in full (rest from reference TRBV7-2 and TRBJ1-4): GAGVSQSPSNKVTEKGKDVELRCDPISGHTALYWYRQSLGQGLEFLIYFQGNSAPDKSGLPSDRFSAERTGGSVSTLTIQRTQQEDSAVYLCASSLAFDSSRNEKLFFGSGTQLSVL.

The gene calls are TRBV9 and TRBJ2-3; possibly TRBD2 for D (6 bases). Trimming left V 3 bases short and J 4 bases short, with 12 bases between. Per the germline V gene, CDR1 is SGDLS and CDR2 is YYNGEE. CDR3 length: 14 amino acids. The CDR3 bases are TGTGCCAGCAGCGCGTACGGGAGCCCAGATACGCAGTATTTT. Translating it yields CASSAYGSPDTQYF.

The V gene is TRBV7-9, the J gene TRBJ2-6; 7 bases align to TRBD2. Germline lookup yields CDR1 SEHNR and CDR2 FQNEAQ (reference sequence). Losses at the gene ends were 7 bases for V and 0 bases for J; bases not matched to a gene: 3. The CDR3 length is 15 residues. This CDR3 is CASTSGGSGANVLTF. As DNA, the CDR3 is TGTGCCAGCACCTCGGGAGGCTCTGGGGCCAACGTCCTGACTTTC.

The genes are TRBV29-1 and TRBJ2-7; TRBD1 matches 8 bases. CDR1 is SQVTM and CDR2 is ANQGSEA in the germline V gene. V was pared by 7 bases and J by 9 bases, with 11 bases of the junction left unmatched. This CDR3 region has 12 residues. For the CDR3, the DNA is TGCAGCGCAACTCAGGGGGCGCGTGGGCAGTACTTC. This gives the protein CSATQGARGQYF.